This T cell receptor beta chain appears in the sequencing data of a study of shared clonotypes between healthy human individuals. The CD4+ fraction was divided into a CD45RA+ naive subset and a CD45RA-negative memory subset. This clone was counted once. The CDR3 has 15 amino acids. Germline values: CDR1 MNHNS, CDR2 SASEGT. Trimming shortened V by 5 bases and J by 4 bases, and 17 bases separated the two germline ends. Deep was the level at which the assay was run. Assay used: immunoSEQ multiplex PCR; TCRdb lists only in-frame clones, some missing. The sample includes roughly 2.4 million clones, 90% to 97% of them seen just once.

The chain carries TRBV6-1 and TRBJ1-2; weak D call: TRBD1 (6 bases). The specimen was naive CD4+ T cells sorted from blood. Subset in this sample: CD45RA+ positively selected. This TCR was sampled from a man younger than 35 in good health. CDR3: CASSLRAGESYGYTF. The CDR3 bases are TGTGCCAGCAGTCTAAGGGCAGGGGAGAGCTATGGCTACACCTTC.